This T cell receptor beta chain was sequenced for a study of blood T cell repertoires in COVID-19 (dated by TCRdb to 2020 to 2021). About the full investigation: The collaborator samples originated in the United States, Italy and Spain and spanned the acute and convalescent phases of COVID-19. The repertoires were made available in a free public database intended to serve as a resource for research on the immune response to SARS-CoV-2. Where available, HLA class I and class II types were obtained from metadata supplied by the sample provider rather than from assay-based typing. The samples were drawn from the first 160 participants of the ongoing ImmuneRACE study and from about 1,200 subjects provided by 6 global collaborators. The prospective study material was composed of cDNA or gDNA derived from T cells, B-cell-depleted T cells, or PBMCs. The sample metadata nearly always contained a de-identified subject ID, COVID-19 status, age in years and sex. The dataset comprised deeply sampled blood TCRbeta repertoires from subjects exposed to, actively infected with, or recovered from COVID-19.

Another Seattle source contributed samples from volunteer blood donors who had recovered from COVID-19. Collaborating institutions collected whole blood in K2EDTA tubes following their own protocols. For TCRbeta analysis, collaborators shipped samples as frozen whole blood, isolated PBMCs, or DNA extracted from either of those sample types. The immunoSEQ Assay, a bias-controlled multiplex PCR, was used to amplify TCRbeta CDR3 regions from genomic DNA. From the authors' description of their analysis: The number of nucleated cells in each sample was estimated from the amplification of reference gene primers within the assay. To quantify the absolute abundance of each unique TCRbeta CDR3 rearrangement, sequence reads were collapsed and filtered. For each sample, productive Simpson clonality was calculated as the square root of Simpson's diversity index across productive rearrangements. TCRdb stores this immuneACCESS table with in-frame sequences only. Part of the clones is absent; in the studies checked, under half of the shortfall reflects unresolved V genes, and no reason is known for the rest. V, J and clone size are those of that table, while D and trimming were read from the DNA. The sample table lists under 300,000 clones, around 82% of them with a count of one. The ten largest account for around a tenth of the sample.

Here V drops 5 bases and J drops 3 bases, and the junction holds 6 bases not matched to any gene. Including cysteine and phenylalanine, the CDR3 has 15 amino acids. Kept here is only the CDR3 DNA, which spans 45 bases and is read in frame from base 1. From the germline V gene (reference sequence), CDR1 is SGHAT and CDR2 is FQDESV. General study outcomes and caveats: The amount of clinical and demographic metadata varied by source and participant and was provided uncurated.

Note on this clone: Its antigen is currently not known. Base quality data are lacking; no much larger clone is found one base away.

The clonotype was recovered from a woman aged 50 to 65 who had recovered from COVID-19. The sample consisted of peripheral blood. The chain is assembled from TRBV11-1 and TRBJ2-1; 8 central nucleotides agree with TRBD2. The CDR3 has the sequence CASSPERGYYNEQFF. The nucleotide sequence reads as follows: TGTGCCAGCAGCCCGGAGCGGGGGTACTACAATGAGCAGTTCTTC.